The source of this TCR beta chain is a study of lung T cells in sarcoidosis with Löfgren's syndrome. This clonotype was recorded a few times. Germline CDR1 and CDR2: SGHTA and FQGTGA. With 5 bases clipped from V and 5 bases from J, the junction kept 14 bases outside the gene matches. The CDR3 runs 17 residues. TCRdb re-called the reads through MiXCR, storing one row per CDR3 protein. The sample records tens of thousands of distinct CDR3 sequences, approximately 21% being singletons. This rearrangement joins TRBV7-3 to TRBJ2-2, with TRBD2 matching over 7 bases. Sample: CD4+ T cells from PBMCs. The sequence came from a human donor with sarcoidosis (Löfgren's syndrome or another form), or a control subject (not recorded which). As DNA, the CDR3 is TGTGCCAGCAGCAAAATTGGGGGGGGACTTCTAACCGGGGAGCTGTTTTTT. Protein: CASSKIGGGLLTGELFF. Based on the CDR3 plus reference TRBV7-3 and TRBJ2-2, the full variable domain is GAGVSQTPSNKVTEKGKYVELRCDPISGHTALYWYRQSLGQGPEFLIYFQGTGAADDSGLPNDRFFAVRPEGSVSTLKIQRTERGDSAVYLCASSKIGGGLLTGELFFGEGSRLTVL.